Included here is one TCR beta chain sequence, with context. One end of the junction varies from germline; a read error may be responsible. These data come from a study of OX40 agonist ivuxolimab in advanced cancers. The protocol was immunoSEQ multiplex PCR, while the TCRdb copy is restricted to in-frame clones and leaves out a portion. Of 89,000 or so clones listed, just over 85% are singletons. Germline CDR1 and CDR2: DFQATT and SNEGSKA (reference sequence). CDR3 length: 8 amino acids. This TCR derives from an adult with an advanced solid tumor such as melanoma, head and neck, liver or kidney cancer. The specimen comprised CD4+ or CD8+ T cells sorted from blood, sampled in a trial of the OX40 agonist ivuxolimab. The V gene is TRBV20-1, the J gene TRBJ2-7; D is uncertain. The CDR3 DNA reads TGCAGTGCTAGAGATGGCCTCTGG. Translation gives CSARDGLW.